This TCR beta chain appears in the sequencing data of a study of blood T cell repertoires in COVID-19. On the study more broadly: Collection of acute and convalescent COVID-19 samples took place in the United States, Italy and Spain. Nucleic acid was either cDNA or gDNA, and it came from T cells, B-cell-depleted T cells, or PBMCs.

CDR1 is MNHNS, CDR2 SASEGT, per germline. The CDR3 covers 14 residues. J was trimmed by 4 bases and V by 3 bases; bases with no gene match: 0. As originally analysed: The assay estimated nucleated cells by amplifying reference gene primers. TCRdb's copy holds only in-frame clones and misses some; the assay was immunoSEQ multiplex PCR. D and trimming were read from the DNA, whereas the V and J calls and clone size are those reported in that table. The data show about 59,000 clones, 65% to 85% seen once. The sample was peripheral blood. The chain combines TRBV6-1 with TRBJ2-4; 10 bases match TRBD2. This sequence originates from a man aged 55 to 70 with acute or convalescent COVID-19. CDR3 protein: CASSETSGKNIQYF. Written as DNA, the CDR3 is TGTGCCAGCAGTGAGACTAGCGGGAAAAACATTCAGTACTTC.